These 12 T cell receptor beta chains were all obtained from the same sample, sequenced in a study of CD8+ T cells in alopecia areata. Treatment denoted: oral pan-JAK inhibitor, 5-10 mg twice daily. The authors extracted RNA and reverse transcribed it into cDNA as the sequencing template. Some clones are missing from TCRdb's copy, which holds only in-frame ones; the method was immunoSEQ multiplex PCR. The table shows about 140,000 clones, with around 86% occurring only once. Sequenced here: CD8+ T cells sorted from blood, sampled at week 4, from a patient treated with tofacitinib. The origin of the receptors is a human donor with alopecia areata.

This clone has just one count. This chain joins TRBV5-4 and TRBJ2-4; D perhaps matches TRBD2 (5 bases). Germline assignment: CDR1 SGHNT and CDR2 YYREEE (reference sequence). V was trimmed by 0 bases and J by 8 bases, leaving 12 bases between them. The CDR3 covers 14 residues. This CDR3 reads CASSLGGWMDIQYF. The CDR3 coding sequence is TGTGCCAGCAGCTTGGGCGGGTGGATGGACATTCAGTACTTC.

The rearrangement joins TRBV4-2 to TRBJ2-1, with D possibly being TRBD1 (6 bases). Trimming removed 0 bases at V and 3 bases at J, with 9 bases between. Per the germline V gene, CDR1 is LGHNA and CDR2 is YNFKEQ. This CDR3 is 15 amino acids long. The CDR3 DNA reads as TGTGCCAGCAGCCAAGACGCGGACAGCTACAATGAGCAGTTCTTC. This translates into CASSQDADSYNEQFF.

CDR3 nucleotide sequence: TGTGCCTGGTTCGTTGGTCCCTACGAGCAGTACTTC. It yields the protein CAWFVGPYEQYF. The J gene is TRBJ2-7, the V gene TRBV30, with unresolved D. Germline CDR1 reads GTSNPN; CDR2 reads SVGIG (reference sequence). With 5 bases removed from V and 2 bases from J, the gap between germline ends came to 10 bases. The CDR3 sequence is 12 residues long. Filled out from reference TRBV30 and TRBJ2-7, the complete variable domain reads SQTIHQWPATLVQPVGSPLSLECTVEGTSNPNLYWYRQAAGRGLQLLFYSVGIGQISSEVPQNLSASRPQDRQFILSSKKLLLSDSGFYLCAWFVGPYEQYFGPGTRLTVT.

The chain recombines TRBV30 with TRBJ2-1; no reliable D call. Trimming cost V 0 bases and J 6 bases, with 6 bases left between them. The CDR3 sequence is 12 residues long. CDR1 is GTSNPN and CDR2 is SVGIG in the germline V gene (reference sequence). DNA for the CDR3: TGTGCCTGGAGTGTATGGGCCAATGAGCAGTTCTTC. It encodes CAWSVWANEQFF.

The chain couples TRBV5-5 to TRBJ2-7; D possibly corresponds to TRBD2 (5 bases). V lost 1 base to trimming and J lost 5 bases, with 10 bases between them. The CDR3 is made up of 13 amino acids. The germline CDR1 and CDR2 sequences are SGHKS and YYEKEE (reference sequence). The CDR3 is CASSLTSFHEQYF. CDR3 coding DNA: TGTGCCAGCAGCTTGACTAGTTTCCACGAGCAGTACTTC. The full variable domain, with the rest looked up from reference TRBV5-5 and TRBJ2-7, is DAGVTQSPTHLIKTRGQQVTLRCSPISGHKSVSWYQQVLGQGPQFIFQYYEKEERGRGNFPDRFSARQFPNYSSELNVNALLLGDSALYLCASSLTSFHEQYFGPGTRLTVT.

CDR3 region: CASSVAAGGAANEKLFF. CDR3 sequence (DNA): TGTGCCAGCAGCGTAGCGGCAGGGGGAGCGGCTAATGAAAAACTGTTTTTT. This chain links TRBV9 with TRBJ1-4; TRBD1 matches at 7 bases. This CDR3 contains 17 residues. Trimming removed 0 bases from V and 3 bases from J; junction bases left unmatched: 8. Germline V gives CDR1 SGDLS, CDR2 YYNGEE.

The chain combines TRBV29-1 with TRBJ2-7, with D possibly TRBD2 on 6 matching bases. Germline V lookup: CDR1 SQVTM, CDR2 ANQGSEA. V lost 2 bases and J 6 bases, leaving 11 bases between the germline ends. The CDR3 extends over 12 amino acids. The CDR3 DNA sequence: TGCAGCGTTGAATGGCGGCGGGGCGAGCAGTACTTC. Translating gives CSVEWRRGEQYF.

This rearrangement joins TRBV29-1 to TRBJ2-6, with no clear D. The CDR3 extends over 17 amino acids. Trimming shortened V by 5 bases and J by 0 bases, and 17 bases separated the two germline ends. Germline lookup yields CDR1 SQVTM and CDR2 ANQGSEA. Here the CDR3 reads CSVKVEERDSGANVLTF. CDR3 sequence (DNA): TGCAGCGTTAAGGTAGAGGAGCGAGACTCTGGGGCCAACGTCCTGACTTTC.

The V call is TRBV5-1, the J call TRBJ2-1, with no clear D. The CDR3 is 15 residues long. With 4 bases removed from V and 0 bases from J, the gap between germline ends came to 11 bases. Germline V gene data show CDR1 as SGHRS and CDR2 as YFSETQ. The CDR3: CASSPLSSSYNEQFF. The CDR3 DNA is TGCGCCAGCAGCCCCTTATCGAGCTCCTACAATGAGCAGTTCTTC.

The V and J genes are TRBV5-5 and TRBJ1-4; D not resolved. Germline loops: CDR1 SGHKS, CDR2 YYEKEE (reference sequence). Trimming removed 4 bases from V and 0 bases from J, with 10 bases in between. The CDR3 loop spans 15 amino acids. The CDR3 DNA sequence: TGTGCCAGCAGCCACGACATTGCAACTAATGAAAAACTGTTTTTT. This gives the protein CASSHDIATNEKLFF.

The gene calls are TRBV27 and TRBJ2-7, with 12 bases fitting TRBD2. The J segment lost 0 bases and the V segment lost 5 bases, leaving 11 bases of the junction unmatched. The germline V gene has CDR1 MNHEY and CDR2 SMNVEV (reference sequence). The CDR3 has 18 amino acids. The CDR3: CASSPRGLAGGTSYEQYF. CDR3 DNA: TGTGCCAGCAGTCCTAGGGGACTAGCGGGTGGAACCTCCTACGAGCAGTACTTC.

The chain carries TRBV7-8 and TRBJ1-5; no reliable D call. Trimming cost V 5 bases and J 5 bases, with 10 bases left between them. The germline gives CDR1 SGHVS, CDR2 FQNEAQ. The CDR3 runs to 13 residues. In nucleotides, the CDR3 is TGTGCCAGCAGCCGTACGTTTGATCAGCCCCAGCATTTT. Translated: CASSRTFDQPQHF.